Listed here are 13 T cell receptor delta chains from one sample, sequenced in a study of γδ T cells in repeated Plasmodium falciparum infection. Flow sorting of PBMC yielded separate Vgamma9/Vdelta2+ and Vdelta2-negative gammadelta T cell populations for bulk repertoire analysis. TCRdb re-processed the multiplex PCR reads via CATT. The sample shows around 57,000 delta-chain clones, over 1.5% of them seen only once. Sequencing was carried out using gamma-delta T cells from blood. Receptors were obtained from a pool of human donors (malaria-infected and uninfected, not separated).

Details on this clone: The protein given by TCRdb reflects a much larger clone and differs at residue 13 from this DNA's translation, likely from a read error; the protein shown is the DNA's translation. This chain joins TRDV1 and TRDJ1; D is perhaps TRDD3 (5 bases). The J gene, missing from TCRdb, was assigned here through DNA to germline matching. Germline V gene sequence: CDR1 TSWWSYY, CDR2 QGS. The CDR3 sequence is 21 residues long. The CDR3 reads CAIGELDHTVIGEYGTDKLIF. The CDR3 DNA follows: TGTGCTATTGGGGAACTAGATCATACTGTTATCGGGGAATACGGCACCGATAAACTCATCTTT.

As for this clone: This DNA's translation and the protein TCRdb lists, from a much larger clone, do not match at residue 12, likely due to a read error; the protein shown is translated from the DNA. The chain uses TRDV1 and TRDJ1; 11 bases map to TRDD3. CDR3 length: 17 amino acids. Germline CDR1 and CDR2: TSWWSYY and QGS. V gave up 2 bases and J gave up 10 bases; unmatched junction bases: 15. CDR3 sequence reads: CALGEEGLLGDIIRLIF. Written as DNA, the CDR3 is TGTGCTCTTGGGGAAGAGGGTCTACTGGGGGATATCATAAGACTCATCTTT.

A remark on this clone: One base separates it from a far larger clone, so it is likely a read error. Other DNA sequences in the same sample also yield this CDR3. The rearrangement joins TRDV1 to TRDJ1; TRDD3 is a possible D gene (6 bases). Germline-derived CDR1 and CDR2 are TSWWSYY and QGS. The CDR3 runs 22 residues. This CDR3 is CALNNLREASWSGDGGTDKLIF. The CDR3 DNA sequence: TGCGCTCTTAACAATTTAAGGGAGGCCTCCTGGAGCGGGGATGGAGGGACCGATAAACTCATCTTT.

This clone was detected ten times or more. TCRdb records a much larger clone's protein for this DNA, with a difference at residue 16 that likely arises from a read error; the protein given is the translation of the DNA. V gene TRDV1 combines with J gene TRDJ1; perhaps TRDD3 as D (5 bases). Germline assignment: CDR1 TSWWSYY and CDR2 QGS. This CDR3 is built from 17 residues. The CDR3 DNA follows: TGTGCTCTTGGGGCCGAAGGGGAGACCCCGGGTACCGATAAACTCACCTTT. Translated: CALGAEGETPGTDKLTF.

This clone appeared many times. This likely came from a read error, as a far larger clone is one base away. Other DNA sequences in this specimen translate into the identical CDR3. CDR3 region: CALGERMYTDKLIF. In nucleotides, the CDR3 is TGTGCTCTTGGGGAGCGGATGTACACCGATAAACTCATCTTT. This sequence joins TRDV1 and TRDJ1, with D unclear. With 3 bases removed from V and 0 bases from J, the gap between germline ends came to 8 bases. Germline assignment: CDR1 TSWWSYY and CDR2 QGS. This CDR3 comprises 14 residues.

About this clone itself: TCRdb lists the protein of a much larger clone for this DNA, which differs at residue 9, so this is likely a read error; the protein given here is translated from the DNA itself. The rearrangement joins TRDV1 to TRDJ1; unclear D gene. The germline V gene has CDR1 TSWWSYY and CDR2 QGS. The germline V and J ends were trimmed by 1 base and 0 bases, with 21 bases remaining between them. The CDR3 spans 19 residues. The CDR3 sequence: CALGERFTRTLVYTDKLIF. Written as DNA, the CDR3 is TGTGCTCTTGGGGAACGATTTACTCGAACCCTCGTGTACACCGATAAACTCATCTTT.

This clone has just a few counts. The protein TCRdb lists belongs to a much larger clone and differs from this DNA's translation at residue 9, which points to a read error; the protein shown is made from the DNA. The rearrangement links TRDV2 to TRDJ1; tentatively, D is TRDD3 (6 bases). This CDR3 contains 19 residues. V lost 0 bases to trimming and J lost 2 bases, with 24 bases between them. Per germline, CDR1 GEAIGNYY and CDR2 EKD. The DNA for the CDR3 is TGTGCCTGTGACACCGTCGTTCGGAGGATACTTAGAAGGACCGATAAACTCATCTTT. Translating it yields CACDTVVRRILRRTDKLIF.

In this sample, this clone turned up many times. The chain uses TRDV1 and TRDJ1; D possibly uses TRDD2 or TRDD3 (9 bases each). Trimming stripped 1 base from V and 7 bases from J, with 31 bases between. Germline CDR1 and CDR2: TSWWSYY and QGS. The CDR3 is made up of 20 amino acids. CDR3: CALGEPLPTWGYDRTAKLIF. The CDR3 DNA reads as TGTGCTCTTGGGGAACCCCTTCCTACCTGGGGATACGATAGGACTGCTAAACTCATCTTT.

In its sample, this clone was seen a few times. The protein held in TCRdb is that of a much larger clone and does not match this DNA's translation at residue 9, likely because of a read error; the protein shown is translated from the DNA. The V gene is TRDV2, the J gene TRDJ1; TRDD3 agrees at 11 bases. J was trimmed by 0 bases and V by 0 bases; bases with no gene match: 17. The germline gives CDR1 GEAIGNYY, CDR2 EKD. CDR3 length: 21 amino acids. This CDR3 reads CACDTAEKLGDTRLYTDKLIF. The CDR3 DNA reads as TGTGCCTGTGACACCGCGGAGAAGTTGGGGGATACGCGTCTGTACACCGATAAACTCATCTTT.

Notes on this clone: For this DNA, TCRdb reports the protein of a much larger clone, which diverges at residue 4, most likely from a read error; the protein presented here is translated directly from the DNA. The CDR3 here is CALWEVSYGGPYSLYTDKLIF. CDR3 DNA sequence: TGTGCTCTTTGGGAAGTTTCCTACGGGGGGCCGTACTCTCTGTACACCGATAAACTCATCTTT. The chain recombines TRDV1 with TRDJ1; 7 nucleotides align to TRDD2. The CDR3 is 21 residues long. The germline V gene encodes CDR1 TSWWSYY and CDR2 QGS.

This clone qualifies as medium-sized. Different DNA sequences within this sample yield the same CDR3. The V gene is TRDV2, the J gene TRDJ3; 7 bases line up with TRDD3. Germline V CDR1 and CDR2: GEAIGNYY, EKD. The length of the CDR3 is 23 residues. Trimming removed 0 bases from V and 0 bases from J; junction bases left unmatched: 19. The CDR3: CACDTKGGGALVLSSWDTRQMFF. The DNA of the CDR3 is TGTGCCTGTGACACCAAAGGTGGGGGAGCCCTTGTCCTCAGCTCCTGGGACACCCGACAGATGTTTTTC.

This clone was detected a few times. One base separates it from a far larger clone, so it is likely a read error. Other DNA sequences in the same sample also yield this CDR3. CDR3 protein: CALGEPQRHSERVYATDKLIF. The CDR3 region has the DNA TGCGCTCTTGGGGAACCCCAAAGACATTCCGAGAGGGTATACGCCACCGATAAACTCATCTTT. The V and J genes are TRDV1 and TRDJ1, with D possibly matching TRDD3 (5 bases). Since TCRdb gives no J gene, matching the DNA to germline was used here to assign it. The CDR3 spans 21 residues. From germline, CDR1 is TSWWSYY and CDR2 QGS.

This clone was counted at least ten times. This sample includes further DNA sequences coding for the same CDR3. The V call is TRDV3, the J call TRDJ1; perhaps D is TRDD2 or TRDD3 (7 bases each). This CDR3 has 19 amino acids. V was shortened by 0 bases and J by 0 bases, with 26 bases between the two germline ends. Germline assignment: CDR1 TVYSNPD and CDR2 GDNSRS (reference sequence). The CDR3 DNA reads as TGTGCCTTTAGCCTCGGGAGCTTCCTAACACTGGGGTACACCGATAAACTCATCTTT. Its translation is CAFSLGSFLTLGYTDKLIF. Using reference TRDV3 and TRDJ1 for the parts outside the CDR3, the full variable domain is CDKVTQSSPDQTVASGSEVVLLCTYDTVYSNPDLFWYRIRPDYSFQFVFYGDNSRSEGADFTQGRFSVKHILTQKAFHLVISPVRTEDSATYYCAFSLGSFLTLGYTDKLIFGKGTRVTVEP.